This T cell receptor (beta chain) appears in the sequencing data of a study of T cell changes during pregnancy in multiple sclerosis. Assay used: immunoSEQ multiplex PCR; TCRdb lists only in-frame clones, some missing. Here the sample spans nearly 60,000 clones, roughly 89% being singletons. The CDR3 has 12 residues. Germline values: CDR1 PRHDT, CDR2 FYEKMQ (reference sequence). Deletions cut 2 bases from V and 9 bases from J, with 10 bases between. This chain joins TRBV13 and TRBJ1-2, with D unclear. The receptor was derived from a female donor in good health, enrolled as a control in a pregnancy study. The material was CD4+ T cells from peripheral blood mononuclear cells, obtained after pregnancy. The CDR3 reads CASSLNERSYTF. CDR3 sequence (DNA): TGTGCCAGCAGCTTAAACGAGCGGAGCTACACCTTC.